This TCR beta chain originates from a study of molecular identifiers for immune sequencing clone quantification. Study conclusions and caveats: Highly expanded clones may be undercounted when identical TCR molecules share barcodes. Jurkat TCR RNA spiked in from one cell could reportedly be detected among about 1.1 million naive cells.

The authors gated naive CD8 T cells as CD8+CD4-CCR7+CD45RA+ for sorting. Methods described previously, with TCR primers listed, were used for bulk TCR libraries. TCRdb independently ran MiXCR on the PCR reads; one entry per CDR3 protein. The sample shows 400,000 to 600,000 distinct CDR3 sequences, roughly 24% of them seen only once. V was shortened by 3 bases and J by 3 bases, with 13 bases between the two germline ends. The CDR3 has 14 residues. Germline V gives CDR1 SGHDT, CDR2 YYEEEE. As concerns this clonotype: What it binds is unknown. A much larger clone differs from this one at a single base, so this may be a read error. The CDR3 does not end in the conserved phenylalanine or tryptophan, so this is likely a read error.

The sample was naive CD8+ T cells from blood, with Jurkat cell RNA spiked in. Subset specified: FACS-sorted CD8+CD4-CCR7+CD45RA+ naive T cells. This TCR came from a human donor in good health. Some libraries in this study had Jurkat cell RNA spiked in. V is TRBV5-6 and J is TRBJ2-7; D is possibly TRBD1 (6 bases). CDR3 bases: TGTGCCAGCAGCTCAGGGGTCGGACGCTACGAGCAGTACCTC. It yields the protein CASSSGVGRYEQYL.